Listed below are T cell receptor beta chains from one sample, sequenced in a study of cytomegalovirus exposure and HLA in healthy donors. Data came from immunoSEQ multiplex PCR; TCRdb stores just in-frame clones and leaves some out. The data hold 200,000 to 250,000 clones, with 60% to 85% observed a single time. Sequencing was performed on PBMCs. These receptors all stem from a man aged 35 to 55 in good health and CMV-seronegative. CDR3s include the opening cysteine and the closing phenylalanine or tryptophan. A D gene is named only where the DNA matches it firmly. Size is omitted from some rows. Given values are once, few, many or a class for expanded clones.

d_call,clone_size,v_call,cdr3_length,j_call,cdr3_aa,cdr3_nt
NA,NA,TRBV6-5,13,TRBJ1-2,CASNGGRANGYTF,TGTGCCAGCAATGGGGGCAGGGCAAATGGCTACACCTTC
NA,NA,TRBV5-4,16,TRBJ2-1,CASSPTAGPSYNEQFF,TGTGCCAGCAGCCCGACTGCGGGCCCCTCCTACAATGAGCAGTTCTTC
TRBD2,NA,TRBV7-2,16,TRBJ2-5,CASSQNSGRNGETQYF,TGTGCCAGCAGCCAGAATAGCGGGAGGAATGGAGAGACCCAGTACTTC
TRBD1,NA,TRBV27,13,TRBJ2-7,CASSPGQAYEQYF,TGTGCCAGCAGCCCAGGACAGGCCTACGAGCAGTACTTC
TRBD1,NA,TRBV7-9,14,TRBJ1-5,CASSFGTDNQPQHF,TGTGCCAGCAGCTTCGGGACAGACAATCAGCCCCAGCATTTT
TRBD1,NA,TRBV4-1,13,TRBJ1-1,CASSQLWTGEAFF,TGCGCCAGCAGCCAATTATGGACAGGGGAAGCTTTCTTT
NA,NA,TRBV28,14,TRBJ1-5,CASSAGFSNQPQHF,TGTGCCAGCAGCGCAGGGTTTAGCAATCAGCCCCAGCATTTT
NA,NA,TRBV19,13,TRBJ2-7,CASSPGFVDEQYF,TGTGCCAGTAGTCCGGGGTTTGTGGACGAGCAGTACTTC
NA,NA,TRBV7-8,15,TRBJ1-5,CASSLRPGSHQPQHF,TGTGCCAGCAGCTTAAGACCCGGGTCACATCAGCCCCAGCATTTT
TRBD2,NA,TRBV10-3,13,TRBJ2-3,CAISLAGTDTQYF,TGTGCCATCAGTCTAGCGGGGACAGATACGCAGTATTTT
NA,NA,TRBV7-9,17,TRBJ2-5,CASSLAEGGGYQETQYF,TGTGCCAGCAGCTTAGCCGAGGGAGGAGGGTACCAAGAGACCCAGTACTTC
NA,NA,TRBV7-7,14,TRBJ2-5,CASSPHRDQETQYF,TGTGCCAGCAGTCCCCACAGGGACCAAGAGACCCAGTACTTC
NA,NA,TRBV19,15,TRBJ1-6,CASTSKRVLNSPLHF,TGTGCCAGTACCTCCAAGAGGGTTCTCAATTCACCCCTCCACTTT
TRBD1,few,TRBV2,15,TRBJ2-5,CASEGAIGAQETQYF,TGTGCCAGCGAGGGGGCGATCGGAGCCCAAGAGACCCAGTACTTC
NA,NA,TRBV2,15,TRBJ2-7,CASSEVTGSWYEQYF,TGTGCCAGCAGTGAAGTAACAGGGTCATGGTACGAGCAGTACTTC
TRBD2,NA,TRBV28,15,TRBJ2-1,CASSLQREIYNEQFF,TGTGCCAGCAGCCTTCAGCGGGAGATTTACAATGAGCAGTTCTTC
NA,NA,TRBV9,14,TRBJ1-1,CASSVVQGYTEAFF,TGTGCCAGCAGCGTAGTGCAGGGTTACACTGAAGCTTTCTTT
TRBD1,few,TRBV7-8,14,TRBJ2-7,CASSSGTGTDEQYF,TGTGCCAGCAGCTCCGGGACAGGGACCGACGAGCAGTACTTC
TRBD2,NA,TRBV5-1,14,TRBJ2-7,CASSSGLVSNEQYF,TGCGCCAGCAGTTCTGGACTAGTCTCCAACGAGCAGTACTTC
NA,few,TRBV10-3,14,TRBJ2-2,CAIRDSSNTGELFF,TGTGCCATCAGGGACTCGTCAAACACCGGGGAGCTGTTTTTT
NA,NA,TRBV2,13,TRBJ2-5,CASSGTLEGTQYF,TGTGCCAGCTCCGGGACACTTGAGGGGACCCAGTACTTC
TRBD1,NA,TRBV4-3,15,TRBJ2-1,CASSQDTGVLDEQFF,TGCGCCAGCAGCCAAGACACAGGGGTTTTGGATGAGCAGTTCTTC
TRBD2,NA,TRBV5-6,15,TRBJ2-1,CASRGGIQTYNEQFF,TGTGCCAGCAGGGGGGGGATTCAAACCTACAATGAGCAGTTCTTC
TRBD1,NA,TRBV7-9,14,TRBJ2-7,CASSPMTGEYEQYF,TGTGCCAGCAGCCCTATGACAGGGGAGTACGAGCAGTACTTC
NA,NA,TRBV25-1,11,TRBJ1-1,CASGGVLEAFF,TGTGCCAGCGGCGGGGTGTTGGAAGCTTTCTTT
TRBD2,NA,TRBV29-1,14,TRBJ2-3,CSVVPAGSTDTQYF,TGCAGCGTTGTTCCAGCGGGATCGACAGATACGCAGTATTTT
TRBD2,once,TRBV7-6,16,TRBJ2-1,CASSLRLAGGRDEQFF,TGTGCCAGCAGCTTAAGGCTAGCGGGAGGGAGGGATGAGCAGTTCTTC
TRBD2,few,TRBV7-9,17,TRBJ2-7,CASRPRTSALTSYEQYF,TGTGCCAGCAGACCCCGGACTAGCGCTCTGACCTCCTACGAGCAGTACTTC
NA,NA,TRBV9,15,TRBJ2-5,CASSAPGTTQETQYF,TGTGCCAGCAGCGCCCCCGGGACAACGCAAGAGACCCAGTACTTC
NA,NA,TRBV6-1,12,TRBJ1-2,CASMGGGRGYTF,TGTGCCAGCATGGGGGGGGGTCGCGGCTACACCTTC
NA,NA,TRBV30,17,TRBJ2-3,CAWSVARTDSSTDTQYF,TGTGCCTGGAGTGTGGCCCGTACCGATTCTAGCACAGATACGCAGTATTTT
NA,NA,TRBV27,13,TRBJ2-5,CASSLDPGETQYF,TGTGCCAGCAGTCTCGATCCCGGGGAGACCCAGTACTTC
TRBD1,NA,TRBV5-6,14,TRBJ2-7,CASSLAQGAYEQYF,TGTGCCAGCAGCTTGGCCCAGGGGGCTTACGAGCAGTACTTC
TRBD2,NA,TRBV5-4,15,TRBJ2-1,CASRAPGLASDEQFF,TGTGCCAGCAGAGCTCCGGGACTAGCATCCGATGAGCAGTTCTTC
NA,NA,TRBV9,14,TRBJ1-2,CASSVGSPNYGYTF,TGTGCCAGCAGCGTGGGGAGCCCTAACTATGGCTACACCTTC
TRBD2,once,TRBV28,15,TRBJ2-5,CASSSVAGVQETQYF,TGTGCCAGCAGTTCGGTAGCGGGAGTCCAAGAGACCCAGTACTTC
NA,NA,TRBV9,15,TRBJ2-1,CASSARLANYNEQFF,TGTGCCAGCAGCGCCCGTCTCGCGAACTACAATGAGCAGTTCTTC
NA,NA,TRBV15,16,TRBJ1-3,CATSRQNRAPGNTIYF,TGTGCCACCAGCAGACAGAACAGGGCTCCGGGAAACACCATATATTTT
TRBD1,few,TRBV6-1,14,TRBJ1-2,CASSSAGTGGGYTF,TGTGCCAGCAGCTCAGCCGGGACAGGGGGTGGCTACACCTTC
NA,NA,TRBV6-6,15,TRBJ2-7,CASSYSLQGTYEQYF,TGTGCCAGCAGTTACAGTCTTCAGGGAACCTACGAGCAGTACTTC
TRBD1,NA,TRBV9,18,TRBJ1-2,CASSVAGTGRKLDYGYTF,TGTGCCAGCAGCGTAGCTGGGACAGGTAGAAAGCTAGACTATGGCTACACCTTC
NA,NA,TRBV2,14,TRBJ1-1,CASSGDTAPKRAFF,TGTGCCAGCAGTGGGGACACCGCCCCGAAGAGAGCTTTCTTT
NA,NA,TRBV19,11,TRBJ2-5,CASTDQETQYF,TGTGCCAGTACGGACCAAGAGACCCAGTACTTC
NA,once,TRBV19,16,TRBJ2-3,CASSPYISGSPDTQYF,TGTGCCAGTAGTCCCTATATATCTGGGAGCCCAGATACGCAGTATTTT
NA,NA,TRBV5-4,15,TRBJ1-1,CASSSRGALVTEAFF,TGTGCCAGCAGCTCCAGAGGCGCTCTGGTCACTGAAGCTTTCTTT
TRBD2,few,TRBV7-2,15,TRBJ2-7,CASSLAASGTYEQYF,TGTGCCAGCAGCTTAGCGGCTAGCGGGACCTACGAGCAGTACTTC
NA,NA,TRBV30,13,TRBJ2-7,CAWIRTPTYEQYF,TGTGCCTGGATAAGGACTCCGACCTACGAGCAGTACTTC
TRBD1,NA,TRBV7-9,15,TRBJ2-3,CSSSLGQGRTDTQYF,TGTTCCAGCAGCTTGGGACAGGGAAGGACAGATACGCAGTATTTT
TRBD2,NA,TRBV10-3,15,TRBJ2-2,CAIRDSGKFAGELFF,TGTGCCATCAGGGATAGCGGGAAGTTTGCCGGGGAGCTGTTTTTT
NA,NA,TRBV7-8,15,TRBJ1-5,CASSLEGRGGQPQHF,TGTGCCAGCAGCTTAGAAGGGCGGGGGGGACAGCCCCAGCATTTT
TRBD1,NA,TRBV6-1,15,TRBJ1-5,CASSESTGFNQPQHF,TGTGCCAGCAGTGAGTCGACAGGGTTCAATCAGCCCCAGCATTTT
TRBD2,NA,TRBV18,16,TRBJ2-3,CASSPPLAGGADTQYF,TGTGCCAGCTCACCACCACTAGCGGGGGGCGCAGATACGCAGTATTTT
NA,NA,TRBV6-1,14,TRBJ2-7,CASSEDIRSYEQYF,TGTGCCAGCAGTGAAGATATTCGGAGCTACGAGCAGTACTTC